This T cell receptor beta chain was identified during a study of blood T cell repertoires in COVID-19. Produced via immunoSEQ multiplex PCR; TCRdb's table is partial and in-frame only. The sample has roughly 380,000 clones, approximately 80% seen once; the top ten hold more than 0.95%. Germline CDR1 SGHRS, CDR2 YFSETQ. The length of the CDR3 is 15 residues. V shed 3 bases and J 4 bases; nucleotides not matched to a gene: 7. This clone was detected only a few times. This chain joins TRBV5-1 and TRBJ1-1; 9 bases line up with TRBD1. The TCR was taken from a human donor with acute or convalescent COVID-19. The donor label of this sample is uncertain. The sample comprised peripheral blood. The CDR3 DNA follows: TGCGCCAGCAGCTGGGGGACAGGGAGGTTCACTGAAGCTTTCTTT. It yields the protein CASSWGTGRFTEAFF.